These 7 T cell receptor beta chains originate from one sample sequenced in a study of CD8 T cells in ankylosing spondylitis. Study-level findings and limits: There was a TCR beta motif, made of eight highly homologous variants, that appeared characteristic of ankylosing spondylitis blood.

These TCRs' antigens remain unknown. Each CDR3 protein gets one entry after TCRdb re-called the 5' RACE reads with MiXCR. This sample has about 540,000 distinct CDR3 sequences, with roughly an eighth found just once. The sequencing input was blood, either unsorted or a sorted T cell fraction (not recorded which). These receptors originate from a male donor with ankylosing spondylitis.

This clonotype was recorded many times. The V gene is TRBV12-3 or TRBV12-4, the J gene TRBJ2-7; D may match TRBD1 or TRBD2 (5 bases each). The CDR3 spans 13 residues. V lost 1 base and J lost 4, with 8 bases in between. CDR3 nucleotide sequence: TGTGCCAGCAGTTTAGGGGGACCATACGAGCAGTACGTC. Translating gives CASSLGGPYEQYV.

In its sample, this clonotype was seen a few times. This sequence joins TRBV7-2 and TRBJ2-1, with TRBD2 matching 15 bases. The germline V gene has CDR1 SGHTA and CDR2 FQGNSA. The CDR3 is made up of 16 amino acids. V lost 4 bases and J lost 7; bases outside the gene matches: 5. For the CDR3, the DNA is TGTGCCAGCAGCTCAGGACTAGCGGGAGGGAAAAATGAGCAGTTCTTC. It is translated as CASSSGLAGGKNEQFF.

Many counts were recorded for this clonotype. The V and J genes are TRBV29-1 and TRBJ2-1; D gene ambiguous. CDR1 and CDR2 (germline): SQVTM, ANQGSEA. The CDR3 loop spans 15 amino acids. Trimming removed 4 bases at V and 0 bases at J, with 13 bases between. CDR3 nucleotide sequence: TGCAGCGTTGGAGAGACAATCCGCTCCTACAATGAGCAGTTCTTC. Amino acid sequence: CSVGETIRSYNEQFF.

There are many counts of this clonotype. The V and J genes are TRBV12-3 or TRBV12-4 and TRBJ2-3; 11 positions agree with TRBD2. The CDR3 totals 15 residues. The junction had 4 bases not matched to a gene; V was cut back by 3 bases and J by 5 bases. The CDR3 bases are TGTGCCAGCAGTTTGGCTAGCGGGAGGCAAGATACGCAGTATTTT. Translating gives CASSLASGRQDTQYF.

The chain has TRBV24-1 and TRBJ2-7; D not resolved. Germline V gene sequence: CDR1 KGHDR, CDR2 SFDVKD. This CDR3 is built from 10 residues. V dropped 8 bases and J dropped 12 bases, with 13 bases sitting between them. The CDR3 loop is CATNPLPRYV. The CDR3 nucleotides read TGTGCCACCAACCCCTTACCGCGGTACGTC.

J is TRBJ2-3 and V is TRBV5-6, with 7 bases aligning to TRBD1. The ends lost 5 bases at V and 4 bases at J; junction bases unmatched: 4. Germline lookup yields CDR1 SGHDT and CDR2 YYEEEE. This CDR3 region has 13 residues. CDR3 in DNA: TGTGCCAGCAGGGACAGGCTCGCAGATACGCAGTATTTT. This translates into CASRDRLADTQYF.

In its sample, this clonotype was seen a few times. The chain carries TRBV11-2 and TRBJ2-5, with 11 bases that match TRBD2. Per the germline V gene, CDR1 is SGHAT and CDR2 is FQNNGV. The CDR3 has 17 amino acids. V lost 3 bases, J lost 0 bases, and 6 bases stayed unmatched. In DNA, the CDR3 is TGTGCCAGCAGCTTCCGGGGGACTAGCGGCGACCAAGAGACCCAGTACTTC. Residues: CASSFRGTSGDQETQYF.